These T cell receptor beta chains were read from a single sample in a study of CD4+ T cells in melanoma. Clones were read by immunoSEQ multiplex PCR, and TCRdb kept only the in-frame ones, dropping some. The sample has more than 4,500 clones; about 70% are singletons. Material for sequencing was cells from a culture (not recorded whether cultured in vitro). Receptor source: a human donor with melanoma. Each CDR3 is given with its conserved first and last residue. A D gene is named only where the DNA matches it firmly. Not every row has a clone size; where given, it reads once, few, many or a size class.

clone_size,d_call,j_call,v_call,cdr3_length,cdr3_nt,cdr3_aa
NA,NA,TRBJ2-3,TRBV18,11,TGTGCCAGCTCACCGTGGGATACGCAGTATTTT,CASSPWDTQYF
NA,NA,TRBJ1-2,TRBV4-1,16,TGCGCCAGCGGACCCCCCGGGGAGCCAAAGGACTATGGCTACACCTTC,CASGPPGEPKDYGYTF
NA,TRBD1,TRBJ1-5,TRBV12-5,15,TGTGCTAGTGGTTTGGCGGACAGGCTGTATCAGCCCCAGCATTTT,CASGLADRLYQPQHF
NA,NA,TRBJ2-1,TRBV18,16,TGTGCCAGCTCACCAAGCATGACAGGAGACTACAATGAGCAGTTCTTC,CASSPSMTGDYNEQFF
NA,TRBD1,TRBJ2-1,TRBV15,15,TGTGCCACCAGCACTGACAGGGGGCTGGTCGATGAGCAGTTCTTC,CATSTDRGLVDEQFF
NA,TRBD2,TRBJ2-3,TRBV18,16,TGTGCCAGCTCACTCTGGGGGAGGGTGTCGCAAGATACGCAGTATTTT,CASSLWGRVSQDTQYF
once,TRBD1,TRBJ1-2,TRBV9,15,TGTGCCAGCAGCGGTAACAGGGGGCGCAACTATGGCTACACCTTC,CASSGNRGRNYGYTF
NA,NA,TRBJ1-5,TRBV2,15,TGTGCCAGCAGTTCGAACAGAGGCGGAAATCAGCCCCAGCATTTT,CASSSNRGGNQPQHF
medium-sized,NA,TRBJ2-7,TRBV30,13,TGTGCCTGGACCGGGACGGATGCCTACGAGCAGTACTTC,CAWTGTDAYEQYF
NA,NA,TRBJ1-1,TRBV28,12,TGTGCCAGCAGTTTATCGGCAACCGGGGCTTTCTTT,CASSLSATGAFF
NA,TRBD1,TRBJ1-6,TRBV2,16,TGTGCCAGCAGTGCCCTGGACAGGGCCGTTGGATCACCCCTCCACTTT,CASSALDRAVGSPLHF
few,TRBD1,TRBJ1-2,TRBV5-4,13,TGTGCCAGCAACAGGGGAGGGTCCTATGGCTACACCTTC,CASNRGGSYGYTF
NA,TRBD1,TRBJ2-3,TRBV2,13,TGTGCCAGCAGTGGAGGGGGCCGGGATACGCAGTATTTT,CASSGGGRDTQYF
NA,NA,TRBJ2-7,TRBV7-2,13,TGTGCCAGCAGCTTAGTCGCGGGCCACGAGCAGTACTTC,CASSLVAGHEQYF
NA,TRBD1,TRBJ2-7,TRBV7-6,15,TGTGCCAGCAGCGCGTACCGGGACAGGGTCTACGAGCAGTACTTC,CASSAYRDRVYEQYF
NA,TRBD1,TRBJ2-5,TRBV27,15,TGTGCCAGCAGTTCTCTCGGACAGGGAGGAGAGACCCAGTACTTC,CASSSLGQGGETQYF
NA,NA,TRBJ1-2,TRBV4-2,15,TGTGCCAGCAGCCAAGAGAACGGGGGTTATCAAGGCTACACCTTC,CASSQENGGYQGYTF
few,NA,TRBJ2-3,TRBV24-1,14,TGTGCCACCAGTCCTAGAGGAAGCACAGATACGCAGTATTTT,CATSPRGSTDTQYF